Listed below are T cell receptor beta chains from one sample, sequenced in a study of T-cell memory formation after mild COVID-19. Using its own MiXCR run on the 5' RACE reads, TCRdb lists one record per CDR3 protein. Among over 120,000 distinct CDR3 sequences listed, 15% to 20% were seen once. Source material: PBMCs or a T cell subset sorted from them (not recorded which). These receptors came from an adult woman who had mild COVID-19 (a few samples of this study predate the infection). Cell type and time point are not known. The CDR3 runs from the conserved cysteine through the conserved F or W.

v_call cdr3_aa
TRBV5-8 CASSLGSGGTYEQFF
TRBV9 CASSREYSRASDTQYF
TRBV3-1 CASSQDEVREQYF
TRBV20-1 CSAHTGGGYGYTF
TRBV6-6 CASSYTRTGSYEQYF
TRBV5-1 CASSLTSGSYEQYF
TRBV10-3 CATYRGGQGLGEQYF
TRBV12-3/TRBV12-4 CASSLRGLEEKLFF
TRBV5-1 CASSLVRISGQGVRGYTF
TRBV5-8 CASSLIPGGNRVLETQYF
TRBV27 CASSRRGGSEAFF
TRBV12-3/TRBV12-4 CASSPVGERGEQYF
TRBV5-5 CASSLRDSRTYGYTF
TRBV20-1 CSARHGTSYNEQFF
TRBV5-1 CASRAGVDTGELFF
TRBV20-1 CSAPNSGNIQYF
TRBV20-1 CSASQGNTEAFF
TRBV2 CASQGLAGLNEQFF
TRBV27 CASSALTSGPYEQYF
TRBV3-1 CASSQVGLGPDTQYF
TRBV7-2 CASSFSGQPQHF
TRBV7-2 CASSPWGASGRSEYF
TRBV20-1 CSASLQGPGELFF
TRBV24-1 CATSDSEQGSYEQYF
TRBV29-1 CSVGQGDYGYTF
TRBV18 CASSSTGEAEAFF
TRBV2 CASTKGEGTNEQFF
TRBV12-3/TRBV12-4 CASSSGGVLRYEQYF
TRBV5-1 CASSLRQGLSADGYTF
TRBV4-2 CASSQVLLIMNTEAFF
TRBV5-1 CASSSRRGLAGANSGTDTQYF
TRBV29-1 CSARGVSLHEQYF
TRBV12-3/TRBV12-4 CASSRTGDSNQPQHF
TRBV11-3 CASRLTGELFF
TRBV18 CASSPSRAEQYF
TRBV12-3/TRBV12-4 CASSSSVTDTQYF
TRBV7-3 CASSPRLALSTDTQYF
TRBV24-1 CATSDLQMLTSLYEQYF
TRBV11-2 CASSSRRNAHTQYF
TRBV6-2/TRBV6-3 CASKSYRVIDEQYF
TRBV12-3/TRBV12-4 CASSTAGGKGDTQYF
TRBV7-8 CASSLGYRTGSIF
TRBV7-2 CASSLDLLGQGARGYTF
TRBV5-1 CASSSPGTLEAFF
TRBV7-6 CASSLSQAADTQYF
TRBV6-6 CASSHGTALVEQYF
TRBV29-1 CSVAGQGNEQFF
TRBV6-2/TRBV6-3 CASSYPNRNTGELFF
TRBV3-1 CASSHLAGRSYNEQFF
TRBV20-1 CSAERQPNYGYTF
TRBV10-2 CASRTAAASTDTQYF
TRBV5-1 CASSPDNSYNEQFF
TRBV30 CAWSRGQGDKNIQYF
TRBV7-3 CASSTGPISGANVLTF
TRBV7-2 CASSLNWDGLYGYTF
TRBV6-5 CASSKARLADYKNIQYF
TRBV9 CATSRGGTSTDTQYF